This T cell receptor (beta chain) is drawn from a study of cytomegalovirus exposure and HLA in healthy donors. Across the study: An earlier analysis identified 117 million unique TCR beta sequences in some 170 million T cells. General study findings and limits: Researchers catalogued roughly 150 TCR beta chains as cytomegalovirus-associated. Several V segments, TRBV6-2 and TRBV6-3 among them, could not be told apart and were dropped. TCR association rates varied by HLA locus in a later analysis, with DRB1 highest and HLA-C lowest.

The PCR was carried out with 60 Vbeta primers and 13 Jbeta primers. Produced via immunoSEQ multiplex PCR; TCRdb's table is partial and in-frame only. The sample has approximately 120,000 clones, 75% to 85% seen once; the top ten hold approximately 8.4%. With 6 bases removed from V and 10 bases from J, the gap between germline ends came to 21 bases. CDR1 is SGHRS, CDR2 YFSETQ, per germline. The CDR3 extends over 14 amino acids. There are a few counts of this clone. What it binds is not known. This TCR was recovered from a man in his thirties or forties in good health and CMV-seropositive. The gene calls are TRBV5-1 and TRBJ2-3; no clear D gene. Sequenced material: PBMCs. The CDR3 sequence is CASTIPGSPEAQYF. CDR3 sequence (DNA): TGCGCCAGCACCATACCGGGTTCTCCTGAGGCGCAGTATTTT.